Following are 8 T cell receptor beta chains from one sample sequenced in a study of immune evolution from preneoplasia to lung adenocarcinoma. Assay used: immunoSEQ multiplex PCR; TCRdb lists only in-frame clones, some missing. This table holds some 5,000 clones, roughly 80% found once. Source material: FFPE adjacent normal lung tissue. The receptors shown here come from a donor aged 70 or older with lung adenocarcinoma.

This clone is hyperexpanded. The V gene is TRBV15, the J gene TRBJ1-4; 11 bases match TRBD1. The length of the CDR3 is 14 residues. Germline trimming cut 4 bases from V and 8 bases from J; bases unmatched to any gene: 3. Per the germline V gene, CDR1 is LNHNV and CDR2 is YYDKDF (reference sequence). CDR3 protein: CATSMGQGEEKLFF. CDR3 coding DNA: TGTGCCACCAGCATGGGACAGGGGGAGGAAAAACTGTTTTTT.

The chain links TRBV6-5 to TRBJ1-1, with a weak D call TRBD1 (6 bases). Germline lookup yields CDR1 MNHEY and CDR2 SVGAGI. The V end was cut by 6 bases, the J end by 0 bases, with 11 bases between. This CDR3 is built from 14 residues. CDR3 nucleotide sequence: TGTGCCAGCAGGTTGGGACAACTGAACACTGAAGCTTTCTTT. Residues: CASRLGQLNTEAFF.

This sequence joins TRBV11-2 and TRBJ2-7; D remains unclear. V lost 4 bases and J 0 bases, leaving 13 bases between the germline ends. The germline CDR1 and CDR2 sequences are SGHAT and FQNNGV. The CDR3 contains 15 residues. CDR3 in amino acids: CASSSSPESSYEQYF. The CDR3 DNA follows: TGTGCCAGCAGCTCATCCCCGGAATCCTCCTACGAGCAGTACTTC.

The chain combines TRBV9 with TRBJ2-2; 7 bases align to TRBD2. V lost 2 bases to trimming and J lost 5 bases; unmatched junction nucleotides: 15. The germline V gene has CDR1 SGDLS and CDR2 YYNGEE. The CDR3 consists of 18 residues. The CDR3 loop is CASSVTAGDWGTTGELFF. The CDR3 bases are TGTGCCAGCAGCGTCACCGCGGGGGACTGGGGAACAACCGGGGAGCTGTTTTTT.

This rearrangement joins TRBV28 to TRBJ2-7, with 7 bases fitting TRBD2. V was clipped by 5 bases and J by 12 bases; unmatched bases: 7. Germline assignment: CDR1 MDHEN and CDR2 SYDVKM. The CDR3 is 11 amino acids. The chain's CDR3 is CASSIPGRTYF. CDR3 DNA sequence: TGTGCCAGCAGTATTCCCGGGAGGACGTACTTC.

CDR3 coding DNA: TGTGCCAGCAGCGTTAGATCGAATAGCAATCAGCCCCAGCATTTT. Translation gives CASSVRSNSNQPQHF. The chain couples TRBV27 to TRBJ1-5; D remains unclear. Germline-derived CDR1 and CDR2 are MNHEY and SMNVEV (reference sequence). The CDR3 totals 15 residues. Trimming shortened V by 6 bases and J by 0 bases, and 12 bases separated the two germline ends.

This rearrangement joins TRBV5-1 to TRBJ2-5, with D tentatively TRBD1 (5 bases). CDR1 is SGHRS, CDR2 YFSETQ, per germline. Trimming left V 3 bases short and J 7 bases short, with 16 bases between. This CDR3 contains 14 residues. The CDR3 loop is CASSSDNRPGTQYF. The CDR3 DNA is TGCGCCAGCAGCTCGGACAACCGCCCGGGGACCCAGTACTTC.

This chain joins TRBV5-1 and TRBJ1-1; D call uncertain. Germline V lookup: CDR1 SGHRS, CDR2 YFSETQ. CDR3 length: 14 amino acids. Trimming pared 0 bases from V and 6 bases from J, leaving 12 bases between. The CDR3 loop is CASSLDPDPAEAFF. The CDR3, as DNA: TGCGCCAGCAGCTTGGATCCAGACCCAGCTGAAGCTTTCTTT.